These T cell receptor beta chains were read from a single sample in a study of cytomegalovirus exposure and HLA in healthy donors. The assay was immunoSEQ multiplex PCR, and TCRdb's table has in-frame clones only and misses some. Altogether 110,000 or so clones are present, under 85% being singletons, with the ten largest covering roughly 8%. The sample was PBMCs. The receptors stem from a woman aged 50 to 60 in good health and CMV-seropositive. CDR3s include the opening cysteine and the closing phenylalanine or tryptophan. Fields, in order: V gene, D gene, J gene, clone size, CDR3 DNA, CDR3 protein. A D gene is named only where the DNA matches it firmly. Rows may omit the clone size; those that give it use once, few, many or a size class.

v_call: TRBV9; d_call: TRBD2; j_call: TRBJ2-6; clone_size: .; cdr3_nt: TGTGCCAGCAGCGTCCCGGTGGGGAGGGGCTCTGGGGCCAACGGCCTGACTTTC; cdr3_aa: CASSVPVGRGSGANGLTF
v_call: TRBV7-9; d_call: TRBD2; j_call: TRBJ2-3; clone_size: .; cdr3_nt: TGTGCCAGCAGCCCCGGACTAGCGGGGGGGCGCGGCACAGATACGCAGTATTTT; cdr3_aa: CASSPGLAGGRGTDTQYF
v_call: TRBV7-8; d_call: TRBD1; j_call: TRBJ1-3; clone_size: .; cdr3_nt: TGTGCCAGCAGCTTAACCGCAGGGGGCCACTCTGGAAACACCATATATTTT; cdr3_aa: CASSLTAGGHSGNTIYF
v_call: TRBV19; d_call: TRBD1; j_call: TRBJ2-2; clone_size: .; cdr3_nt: TGTGCCAGTACCGAAAGGGACAGGGGAGGATACACCGGGGAGCTGTTTTTT; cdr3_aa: CASTERDRGGYTGELFF
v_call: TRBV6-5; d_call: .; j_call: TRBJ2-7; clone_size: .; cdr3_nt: TGTGCCAGCAGTTACTCTCGGGGGAGTTACGAGCAGTACTTC; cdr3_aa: CASSYSRGSYEQYF
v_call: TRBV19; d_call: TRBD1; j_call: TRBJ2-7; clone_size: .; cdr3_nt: TGTGCCAGTAGTCTTCAAACCGGGACAGGGGGCTCCGAGCAGTACTTC; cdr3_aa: CASSLQTGTGGSEQYF
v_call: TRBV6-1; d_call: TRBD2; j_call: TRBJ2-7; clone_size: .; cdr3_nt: TGTGCCAGCAGTTTTCCGGGACTAGCGGTCTACGAGCAGTACTTC; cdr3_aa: CASSFPGLAVYEQYF
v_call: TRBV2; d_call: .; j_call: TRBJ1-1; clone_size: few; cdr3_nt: TGTGCCAGCAGTGACGACAGGTTTAGGACTGAAGCTTTCTTT; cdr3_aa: CASSDDRFRTEAFF
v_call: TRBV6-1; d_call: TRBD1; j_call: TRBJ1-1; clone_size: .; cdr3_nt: TGTGCCAGCAGTGAAGACAGGGGGCGCATTGCTGAAGCTTTCTTT; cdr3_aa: CASSEDRGRIAEAFF
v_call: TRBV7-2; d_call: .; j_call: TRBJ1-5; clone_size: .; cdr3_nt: TGTGCCAGCAGCTTTGCAGGGCCCAATAGCAATCAGCCCCAGCATTTT; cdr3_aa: CASSFAGPNSNQPQHF
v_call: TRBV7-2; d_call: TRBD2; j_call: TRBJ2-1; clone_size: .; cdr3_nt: TGTGCCAGCAGCTTAGGTGTAGCGGGAGGGCAAAATGAGCAGTTCTTC; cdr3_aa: CASSLGVAGGQNEQFF
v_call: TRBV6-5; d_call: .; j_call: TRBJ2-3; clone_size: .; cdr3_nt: TGTGCCAGCAGTCTGCCGAGTACAGATACGCAGTATTTT; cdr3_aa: CASSLPSTDTQYF
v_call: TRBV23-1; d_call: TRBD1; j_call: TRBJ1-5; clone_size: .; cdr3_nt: TGCGCCAGCAGTCATAGGACAGGATCAGAATATAGCAATCAGCCCCAGCATTTT; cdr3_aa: CASSHRTGSEYSNQPQHF
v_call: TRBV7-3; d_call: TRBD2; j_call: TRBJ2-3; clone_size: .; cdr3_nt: TGTGCCAGCAGCCCAAGGATAGCGGGGGACGTAGATACGCAGTATTTT; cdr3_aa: CASSPRIAGDVDTQYF
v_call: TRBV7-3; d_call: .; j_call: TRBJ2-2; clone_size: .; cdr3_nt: TGTGCCAGCAGCTTACGCACAGGCCTAAACACCGGGGAGCTGTTTTTT; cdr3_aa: CASSLRTGLNTGELFF
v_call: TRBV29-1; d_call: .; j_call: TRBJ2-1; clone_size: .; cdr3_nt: TGCAGCGCAGCTACTAGTTCTTACCGGGGCAATGAGCAGTTCTTC; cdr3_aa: CSAATSSYRGNEQFF
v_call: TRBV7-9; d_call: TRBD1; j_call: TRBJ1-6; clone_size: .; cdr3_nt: TGTGCCAGCATCGGGACAGGGGAGCGGTCACCCCTCCACTTT; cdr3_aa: CASIGTGERSPLHF
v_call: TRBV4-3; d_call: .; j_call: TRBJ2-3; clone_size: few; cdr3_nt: TGCGCCAGCAGCCAAGATACGGGTAGCACAGATACGCAGTATTTT; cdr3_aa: CASSQDTGSTDTQYF
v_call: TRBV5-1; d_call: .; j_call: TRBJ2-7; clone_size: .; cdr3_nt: TGCGCCAGCAGCTCCTACAGGGGGGGCCTCTACGAGCAGTACTTC; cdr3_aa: CASSSYRGGLYEQYF
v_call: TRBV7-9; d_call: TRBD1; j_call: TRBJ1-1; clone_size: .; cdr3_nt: TGTGCCAGCAGCACACAGGGGGCCACTGAAGCTTTCTTT; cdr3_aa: CASSTQGATEAFF
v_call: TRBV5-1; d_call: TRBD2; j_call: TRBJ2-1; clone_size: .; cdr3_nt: TGCGCCAGCAGCTTGGGACTAGCGGGGGCCATAAGCTCCTACAATGAGCAGTTCTTC; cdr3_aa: CASSLGLAGAISSYNEQFF
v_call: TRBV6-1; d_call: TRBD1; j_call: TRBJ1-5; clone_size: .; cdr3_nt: TGTGCCAGCATTAAACAGGGGATAGAGGCGCCCCAGCATTTT; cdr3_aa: CASIKQGIEAPQHF
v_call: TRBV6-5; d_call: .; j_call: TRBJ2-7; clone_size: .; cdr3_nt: TGTGCCAGCAGTTACTCCGGCGGTTTATACGAGCAGTACTTC; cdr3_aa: CASSYSGGLYEQYF
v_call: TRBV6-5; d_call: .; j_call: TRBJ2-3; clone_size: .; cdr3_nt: TGTGCCAGCAGTTACGTACAGGGAGCGGATACGCAGTATTTT; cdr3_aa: CASSYVQGADTQYF
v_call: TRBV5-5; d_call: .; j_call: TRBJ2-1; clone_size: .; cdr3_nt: TGTGCCAGCAGCTTGGGGGTTCGGAGGGGCTACAATGAGCAGTTCTTC; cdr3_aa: CASSLGVRRGYNEQFF
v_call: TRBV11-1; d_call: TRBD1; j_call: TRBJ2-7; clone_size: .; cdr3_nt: TGTGCCAGCAGCTTCGTCCATGCGGGACAGGCCTACGAGCAGTACTTC; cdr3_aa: CASSFVHAGQAYEQYF
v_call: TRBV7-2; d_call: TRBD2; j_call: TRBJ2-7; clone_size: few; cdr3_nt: TGTGCCAGCAGCTTAGGGACTAGATTTTACGAGCAGTACTTC; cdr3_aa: CASSLGTRFYEQYF
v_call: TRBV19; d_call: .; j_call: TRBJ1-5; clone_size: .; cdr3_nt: TGTGCCAGTAGCCTTCAGTCGGGGAAGGGCAATCAGCCCCAGCATTTT; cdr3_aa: CASSLQSGKGNQPQHF
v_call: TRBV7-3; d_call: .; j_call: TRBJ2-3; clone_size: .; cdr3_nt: TGTGCCAGCAGCTTAGCGGGTCTCACAGATACGCAGTATTTT; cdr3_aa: CASSLAGLTDTQYF
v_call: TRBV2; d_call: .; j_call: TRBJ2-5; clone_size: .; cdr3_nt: TGTGCCAGCAGTGGTACTCGGGAGACCCAGTACTTC; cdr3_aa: CASSGTRETQYF
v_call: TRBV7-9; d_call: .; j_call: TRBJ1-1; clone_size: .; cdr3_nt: TGTGCCAGCAGCTTAGTCGACGGGGGGCAAGGGACTTTCTTT; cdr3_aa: CASSLVDGGQGTFF
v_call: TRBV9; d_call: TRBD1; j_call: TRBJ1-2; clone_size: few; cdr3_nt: TGTGCCAGCAGCGCCCGGGGGACAGGGTATAACTATGGCTACACCTTC; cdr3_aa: CASSARGTGYNYGYTF
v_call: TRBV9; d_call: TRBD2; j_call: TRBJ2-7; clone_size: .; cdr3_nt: TGTGCCAGCAGCCCCCGGGCTAGCGGTAGCTCCTACGAGCAGTACTTC; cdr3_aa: CASSPRASGSSYEQYF
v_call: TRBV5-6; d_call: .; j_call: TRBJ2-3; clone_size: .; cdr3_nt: TGTGCCAGCAGCCCCCGACAGGCTAGCACAGATACGCAGTATTTT; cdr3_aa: CASSPRQASTDTQYF
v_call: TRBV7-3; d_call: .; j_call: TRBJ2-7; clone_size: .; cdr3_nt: TGTGCCAGCAGCTTCGCCCGGGGGTACGAGCAGTACTTC; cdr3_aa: CASSFARGYEQYF
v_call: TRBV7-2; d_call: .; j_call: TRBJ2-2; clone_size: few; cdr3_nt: TGTGCCAGCAGCTCCCACGGGACTTTGAACACCGGGGAGCTGTTTTTT; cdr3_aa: CASSSHGTLNTGELFF
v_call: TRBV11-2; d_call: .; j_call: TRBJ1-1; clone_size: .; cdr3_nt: TGTGCCAGCAGCCCCGACCGGGGGGCGAGGGCAACTTTCTTT; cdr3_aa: CASSPDRGARATFF
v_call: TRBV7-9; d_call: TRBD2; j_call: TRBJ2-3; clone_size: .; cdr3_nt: TGTGCCAGCAGCTTGCAAGCGGGGGGAGATACGCAGTATTTT; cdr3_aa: CASSLQAGGDTQYF
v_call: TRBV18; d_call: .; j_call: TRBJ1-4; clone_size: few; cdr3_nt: TGTGCCAGCTCACCAGGAGGGATGGGGGAAAAACTGTTTTTT; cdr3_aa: CASSPGGMGEKLFF
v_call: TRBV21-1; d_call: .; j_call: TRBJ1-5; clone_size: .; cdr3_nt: TGTGCCAGCATCGAGACAGGGGGCTTAAGGCAGCCCCAGCATTTT; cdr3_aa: CASIETGGLRQPQHF
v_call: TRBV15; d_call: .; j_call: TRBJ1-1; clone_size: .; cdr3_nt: TGTGCCACCAGCCGAAGGGACTTAGGAGATGCGAACTTCTTT; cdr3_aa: CATSRRDLGDANFF
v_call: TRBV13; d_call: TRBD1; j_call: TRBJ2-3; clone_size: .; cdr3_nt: TGTGCCAGCAGCTTAGAGGGACAGGGTCATGATACGCAGTATTTT; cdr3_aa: CASSLEGQGHDTQYF
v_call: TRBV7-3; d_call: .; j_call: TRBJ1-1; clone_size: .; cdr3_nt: TGTGCCAGCAGCTTACAGGTAGCGGGCATGAACACTGAAGCTTTCTTT; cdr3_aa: CASSLQVAGMNTEAFF
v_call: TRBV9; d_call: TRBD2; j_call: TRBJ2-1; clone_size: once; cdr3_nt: TGTGCCAGCAGCGTCAGAGCGGGAGGTGAGCAGTTCTTC; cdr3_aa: CASSVRAGGEQFF
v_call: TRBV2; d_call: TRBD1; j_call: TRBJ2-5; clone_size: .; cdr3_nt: TGTGCCAGCAGAGGGACAGCCCGGGAACAGCAGTACTTC; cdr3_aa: CASRGTAREQQYF
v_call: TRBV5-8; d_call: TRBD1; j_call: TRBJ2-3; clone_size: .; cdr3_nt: TGTGCCAGCAGCTTGGAAGAGGGGGCGGCAGATACGCAGTATTTT; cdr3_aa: CASSLEEGAADTQYF
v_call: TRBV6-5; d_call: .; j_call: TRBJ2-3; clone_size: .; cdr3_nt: TGTGCCAGCAGTGCAACAGGCACAGATACGCAGTATTTT; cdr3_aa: CASSATGTDTQYF